Below are 4 T cell receptor beta chains sequenced from a single sample in a study of T-cell memory formation after mild COVID-19. TCRdb reprocessed the 5' RACE reads with MiXCR, giving one entry per CDR3 protein. The table lists about 270,000 distinct CDR3 sequences, 15% to 20% of them singletons. The source material was PBMCs or a T cell subset sorted from them (not recorded which). Receptor source: a man aged 18-30 years who had mild COVID-19 (a few samples of this study predate the infection). Cell type and time point are not known.

The V gene is TRBV27, the J gene TRBJ1-1; possibly TRBD1 for D (6 bases). Trimming took off 4 bases at V and 7 bases at J, with 13 bases between the two ends. This CDR3 has 13 residues. The germline V gene has CDR1 MNHEY and CDR2 SMNVEV (reference sequence). DNA for the CDR3: TGTGCCAGCAGTTATGGGGGGCAGAATGAAGCTTTCTTT. Translated, it gives CASSYGGQNEAFF.

A few counts support this clonotype. The junction shows a germline mismatch at one end, possibly a read error. The V and J genes are TRBV7-3 and TRBJ2-1; 9 bases fit TRBD1. CDR3 length: 16 amino acids. Germline values: CDR1 SGHTA, CDR2 FQGTGA. The CDR3 DNA is TGTGCCAGCAGCCTAACCTATCCCGGGACAGGGAATGAGCAGTTCTTC. Translation: CASSLTYPGTGNEQFF.

This clonotype was seen at least ten times. Here the CDR3 reads CASSPTGAEDTQYF. The CDR3 region has the DNA TGTGCCAGCTCACCCACAGGGGCGGAAGATACGCAGTATTTT. The chain is built from TRBV18 and TRBJ2-3, with 7 bases that match TRBD1. CDR1 and CDR2 from the germline V gene are KGHSH and LQKENI. This CDR3 region has 14 residues. The junction had 5 bases not matched to a gene; V was cut back by 3 bases and J by 5 bases.

The chain combines TRBV7-9 with TRBJ2-2; a possible D gene is TRBD2 (5 bases). Trimming pared 2 bases from V and 6 bases from J, leaving 7 bases between. Looked up from germline, CDR1 is SEHNR and CDR2 is FQNEAQ (reference sequence). The CDR3 contains 13 residues. Here the CDR3 DNA reads TGTGCCAGCAGCTTACGGGAATCCGGGGAGCTGTTTTTT. Translated, it gives CASSLRESGELFF.